A single sample is the source of the 9 T cell receptor beta chains below, sequenced in a study of human T cells and chemical hapten exposure. Treatment given: therapeutic diphenylcyclopropenone sensitization with weekly scalp DPC. The library labeled individual cDNA molecules by adding unique molecular identifiers to them. TCRdb processed the reads anew with MiXCR; each CDR3 protein has one entry. The table lists 650 to 1,000 distinct CDR3 sequences, about 61% of them singletons. Sequencing used whole blood, obtained before DPC sensitization or 2, 6, or about 24 weeks after (not recorded which). The receptors originated from an adult with alopecia areata. Some clones in this sample may be carry-over from other donors' samples. This table probably holds off-target reads from a library built for another chain.

This clonotype was found a few times. The genes are TRBV11-2 and TRBJ2-1; no definite D call. V was clipped by 0 bases and J by 1 base, with 4 bases between them. The CDR3 sequence is 14 residues long. The germline gives CDR1 SGHAT, CDR2 FQNNGV. The CDR3 protein is CASSLEISYNEQFF. The CDR3 nucleotides are TGTGCCAGCAGCTTAGAGATTTCCTACAATGAGCAGTTCTTC.

This rearrangement joins TRBV6-6 to TRBJ2-5, with 10 bases aligning to TRBD1. V lost 2 bases and J lost 5; bases outside the gene matches: 11. The CDR3 contains 17 residues. Per germline, CDR1 MNHNY and CDR2 SVGAGI (reference sequence). This CDR3 is CASSYPRTGGFEETQYF. The CDR3, as DNA: TGTGCCAGCAGTTACCCCCGGACAGGGGGGTTTGAGGAGACCCAGTACTTC.

In its sample, this clonotype was seen a few times. The chain combines TRBV3-1 with TRBJ1-1; perhaps TRBD1 as D (5 bases). Germline V gene lookup returns CDR1 LGHDT and CDR2 YNNKEL (reference sequence). The ends were cut back, 5 bases at V and 5 bases at J, with 9 bases in the middle. The CDR3 is made up of 12 amino acids. This chain's CDR3 is CASSSWGTEAFF. The CDR3 region has the DNA TGTGCCAGCAGCTCCTGGGGGACTGAAGCTTTCTTT. The variable domain in full, with the rest retrieved from reference TRBV3-1 and TRBJ1-1, is DTAVSQTPKYLVTQMGNDKSIKCEQNLGHDTMYWYKQDSKKFLKIMFSYNNKELIINETVPNRFSPKSPDKAHLNLHINSLELGDSAVYFCASSSWGTEAFFGQGTRLTVV.

The chain employs TRBV4-2 and TRBJ2-7, with a weak D call TRBD2 (6 bases). Looked up from germline, CDR1 is LGHNA and CDR2 is YNFKEQ. This CDR3 contains 15 residues. V lost 4 bases and J 0 bases, leaving 13 bases between the germline ends. CDR3 DNA sequence: TGTGCCAGCAGCCTCGGGATAGCGGCCTCCTACGAGCAGTACTTC. It translates to CASSLGIAASYEQYF.

The chain carries TRBV21-1 and TRBJ2-7; TRBD1 is the table's D call, not checked against the DNA. TRBV21-1 is an annotated pseudogene. This CDR3 spans 15 amino acids. Here the CDR3 reads CASSKNGTESHEQYF. The CDR3 nucleotides are TGTGCCAGCAGCAAAAATGGGACAGAGTCCCACGAGCAGTACTTC.

This clonotype was observed a few times. The chain carries TRBV11-2 and TRBJ2-1; D call uncertain. Germline V gene data show CDR1 as SGHAT and CDR2 as FQNNGV. V dropped 2 bases and J dropped 9 bases, with 8 bases sitting between them. CDR3 length equals 12 residues. The CDR3 DNA reads as TGTGCCAGCAGCTTATCCGAGAGTGAGCAGTTCTTC. This translates into CASSLSESEQFF.

V usage is TRBV27 and J usage is TRBJ1-1, with 10 bases that match TRBD1. V was clipped by 5 bases and J by 4 bases; unmatched bases: 7. The CDR3 sequence is 15 residues long. Germline CDR1 reads MNHEY; CDR2 reads SMNVEV (reference sequence). Here the CDR3 DNA reads TGTGCCAGCAGTCCTTCGGGACAGGGGAGCACTGAAGCTTTCTTT. Translating it yields CASSPSGQGSTEAFF.

V and J are TRBV20-1 and TRBJ2-7; 11 bases line up with TRBD2. Germline CDR1 DFQATT, CDR2 SNEGSKA (reference sequence). V was pared by 6 bases and J by 5 bases, with 9 bases of the junction left unmatched. CDR3 size: 14 residues. The DNA for the CDR3 is TGCAGTGCCGTTTTAGCGGGAGGGGGGCACGAGCAGTACTTC. This translates into CSAVLAGGGHEQYF.

The V call is TRBV28, the J call TRBJ1-1; 10 bases agree with TRBD1. Germline V lookup: CDR1 MDHEN, CDR2 SYDVKM. The V segment lost 6 bases and the J segment 2 bases; nucleotides outside the gene matches: 6. This CDR3 comprises 15 residues. In nucleotides, the CDR3 is TGTGCCAGCAGGGGGACAGGGGCTGGAAACACTGAAGCTTTCTTT. This codes for CASRGTGAGNTEAFF.